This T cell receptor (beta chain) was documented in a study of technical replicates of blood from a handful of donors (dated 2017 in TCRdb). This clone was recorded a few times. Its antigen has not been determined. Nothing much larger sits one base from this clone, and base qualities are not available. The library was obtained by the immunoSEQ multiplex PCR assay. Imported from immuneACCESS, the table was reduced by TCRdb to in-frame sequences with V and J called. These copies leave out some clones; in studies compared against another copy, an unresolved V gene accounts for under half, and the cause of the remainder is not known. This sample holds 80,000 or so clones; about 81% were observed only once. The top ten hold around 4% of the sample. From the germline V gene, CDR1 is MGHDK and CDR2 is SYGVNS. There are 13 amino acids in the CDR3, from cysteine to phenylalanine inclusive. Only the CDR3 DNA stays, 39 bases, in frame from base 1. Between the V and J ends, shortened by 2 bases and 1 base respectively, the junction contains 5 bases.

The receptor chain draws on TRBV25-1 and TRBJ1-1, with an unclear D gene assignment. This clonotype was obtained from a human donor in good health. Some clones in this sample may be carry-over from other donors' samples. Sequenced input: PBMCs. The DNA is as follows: TGTGCCAGCAGTGAACTGTGGAACACTGAAGCTTTCTTT. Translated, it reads CASSELWNTEAFF.